Each of the 7 T cell receptor beta chains below was sequenced from the same sample in a study of identical twins (dated by TCRdb to between 2015 and 2016). Libraries came from 5' RACE. TCRdb names Illumina HiSeq 2000 as the instrument used. TCRdb applied fastp at Q25 and MiXCR to the public reads, then kept only in-frame beta chains. Each entry merges the rows of one CDR3 protein and shows their most common DNA and genes. For this sample the table gives about 530,000 distinct CDR3 sequences, of which around 22% were detected only once. The ten largest make up 0.48% of the sample. The same data also contributed to another study, on yellow fever vaccine responses in identical twins.

Source material: CD4+ T cells sorted from blood. These receptors all come from a woman aged 18 to 35 in good health.

The chain combines TRBV5-1 with TRBJ2-3, with TRBD2 as a possible D gene (7 bases). CDR3 length: 14 residues. The V gene's germline CDR1 is SGHRS and CDR2 YFSETQ. Trimming removed 4 bases at V and 2 bases at J, with 11 bases between. The CDR3: CASSPGGPTDTQYF. In nucleotides, the CDR3 is TGCGCCAGCAGCCCGGGGGGCCCCACAGATACGCAGTATTTT.

The chain combines TRBV20-1 with TRBJ2-3, with 11 bases matching TRBD2. The CDR3 loop spans 14 amino acids. J lost 5 bases, V lost 5 bases, and 6 bases had no gene match. Germline-derived CDR1 and CDR2 are DFQATT and SNEGSKA (reference sequence). CDR3 loop: CSAPLAGGLDTQYF. The CDR3 DNA reads TGCAGTGCTCCTCTAGCGGGGGGTTTAGATACGCAGTATTTT.

This clonotype occurred once. The chain has TRBV7-8 and TRBJ2-2; D is possibly TRBD2 (5 bases). V dropped 3 bases and J dropped 8 bases, with 16 bases sitting between them. The CDR3 sequence is 15 residues long. The germline V gene encodes CDR1 SGHVS and CDR2 FQNEAQ. This chain's CDR3 is CASSFLARRGGELFF. Here the CDR3 DNA reads TGTGCCAGCAGCTTTCTAGCCCGGAGAGGTGGGGAGCTGTTTTTT.

The chain couples TRBV20-1 to TRBJ2-1; maybe TRBD2 (6 bases). Germline V gene sequence: CDR1 DFQATT, CDR2 SNEGSKA (reference sequence). Trimming pared 6 bases from V and 4 bases from J, leaving 22 bases between. The CDR3 covers 16 residues. In nucleotides, the CDR3 is TGCAGTGCCCCTCGGGCGGGGCGGAGGGGATACAATGAGCAGTTCTTC. Translating gives CSAPRAGRRGYNEQFF.

V gene TRBV6-1 combines with J gene TRBJ2-3, with TRBD2 matching over 10 bases. The CDR3 is made up of 14 amino acids. Germline CDR1 reads MNHNS; CDR2 reads SASEGT. Trimming at V came to 7 bases and at J to 4 bases, leaving 5 bases not matched to a gene. The CDR3 here is CASKREGLSDTQYF. CDR3 bases: TGTGCCAGCAAGCGGGAGGGCCTTTCAGATACGCAGTATTTT.

This sequence joins TRBV10-3 and TRBJ2-5; TRBD2 might be the D (5 bases). The germline V gene encodes CDR1 ENHRY and CDR2 SYGVKD. The CDR3 runs 14 residues. V lost 4 bases and J 1 base, leaving 10 bases between the germline ends. CDR3 nucleotide sequence: TGTGCCATCAGTGCCGGGGTCCTCCAAGAGACCCAGTACTTC. Translated: CAISAGVLQETQYF.

The chain links TRBV19 to TRBJ2-6; a possible D gene is TRBD1 (6 bases). The CDR3 is 17 residues long. CDR1 and CDR2 (germline): LNHDA, SQIVND (reference sequence). The V end was cut by 1 base, the J end by 4 bases, with 14 bases between. The CDR3 sequence: CASSIGTARTGANVLTF. DNA for the CDR3: TGTGCCAGTAGTATAGGGACAGCTCGGACGGGGGCCAACGTCCTGACTTTC.